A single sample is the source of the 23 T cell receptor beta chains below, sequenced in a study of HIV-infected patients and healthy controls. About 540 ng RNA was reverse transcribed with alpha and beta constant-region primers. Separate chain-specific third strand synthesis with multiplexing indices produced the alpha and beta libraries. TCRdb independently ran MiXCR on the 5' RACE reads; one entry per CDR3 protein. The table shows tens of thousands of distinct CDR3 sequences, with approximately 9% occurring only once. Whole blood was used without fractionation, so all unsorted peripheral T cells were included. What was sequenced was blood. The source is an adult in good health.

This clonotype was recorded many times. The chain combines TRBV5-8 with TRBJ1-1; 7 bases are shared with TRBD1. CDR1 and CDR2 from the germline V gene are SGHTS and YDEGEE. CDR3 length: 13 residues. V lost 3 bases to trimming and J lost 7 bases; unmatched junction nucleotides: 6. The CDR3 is CASSSGQRSEAFF. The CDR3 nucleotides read TGTGCCAGCAGCTCGGGACAGAGGAGTGAAGCTTTCTTT.

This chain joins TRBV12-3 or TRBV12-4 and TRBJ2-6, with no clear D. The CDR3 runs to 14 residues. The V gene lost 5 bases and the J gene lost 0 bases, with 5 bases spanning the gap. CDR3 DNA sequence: TGTGCCAGCAGTCCGAGCTCTGGGGCCAACGTCCTGACTTTC. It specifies CASSPSSGANVLTF.

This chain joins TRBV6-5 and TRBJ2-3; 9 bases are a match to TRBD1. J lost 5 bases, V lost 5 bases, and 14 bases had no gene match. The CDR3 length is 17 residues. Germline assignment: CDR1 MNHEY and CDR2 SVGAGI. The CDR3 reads CASSERPGQGSVDTQYF. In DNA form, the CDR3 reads TGTGCCAGCAGTGAGAGACCGGGACAGGGTAGTGTAGATACGCAGTATTTT.

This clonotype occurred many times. The CDR3 reads CSAPLPGGGGGTDTQYF. The CDR3, as DNA: TGCAGTGCTCCTCTCCCTGGCGGGGGGGGTGGAACAGATACGCAGTATTTT. The chain combines TRBV20-1 with TRBJ2-3; 9 positions agree with TRBD2. The CDR3 extends over 17 amino acids. The ends lost 5 bases at V and 3 bases at J; junction bases unmatched: 15. Germline V lookup: CDR1 DFQATT, CDR2 SNEGSKA (reference sequence).

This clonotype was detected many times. The CDR3, as DNA: TGTGCCTGGAGTCCCACTAGAGGAGAGACCCAGTACTTC. The encoded protein is CAWSPTRGETQYF. The chain joins TRBV30 to TRBJ2-5; TRBD2 is a possible D gene (5 bases). Deletions cut 2 bases from V and 4 bases from J, with 11 bases between. Germline V gene sequence: CDR1 GTSNPN, CDR2 SVGIG (reference sequence). The CDR3 spans 13 residues.

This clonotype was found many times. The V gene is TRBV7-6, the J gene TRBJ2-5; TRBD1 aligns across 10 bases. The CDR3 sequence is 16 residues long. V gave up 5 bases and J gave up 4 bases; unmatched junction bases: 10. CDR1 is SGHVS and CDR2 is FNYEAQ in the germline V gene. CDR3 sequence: CASSPPWTGGGETQYF. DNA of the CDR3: TGTGCCAGCAGCCCCCCTTGGACAGGGGGTGGAGAGACCCAGTACTTC.

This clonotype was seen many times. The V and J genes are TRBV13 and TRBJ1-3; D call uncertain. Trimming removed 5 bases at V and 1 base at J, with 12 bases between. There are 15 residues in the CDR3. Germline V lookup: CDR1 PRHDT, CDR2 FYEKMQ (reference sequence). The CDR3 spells CASSPFVSSGNTIYF. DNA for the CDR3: TGTGCCAGCAGCCCTTTTGTGTCATCTGGAAACACCATATATTTT. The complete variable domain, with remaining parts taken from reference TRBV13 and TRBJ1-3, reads AAGVIQSPRHLIKEKRETATLKCYPIPRHDTVYWYQQGPGQDPQFLISFYEKMQSDKGSIPDRFSAQQFSDYHSELNMSSLELGDSALYFCASSPFVSSGNTIYFGEGSWLTVV.

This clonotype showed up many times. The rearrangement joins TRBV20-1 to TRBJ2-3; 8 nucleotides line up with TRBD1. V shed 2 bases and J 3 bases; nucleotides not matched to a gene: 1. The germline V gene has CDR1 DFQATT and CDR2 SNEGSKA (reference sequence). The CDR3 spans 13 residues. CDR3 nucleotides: TGCAGTGCTAGACAGGGGGCTACAGATACGCAGTATTTT. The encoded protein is CSARQGATDTQYF.

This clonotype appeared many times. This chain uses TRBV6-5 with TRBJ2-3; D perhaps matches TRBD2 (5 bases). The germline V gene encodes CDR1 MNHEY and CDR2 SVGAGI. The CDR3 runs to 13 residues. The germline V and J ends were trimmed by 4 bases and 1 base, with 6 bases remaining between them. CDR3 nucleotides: TGTGCCAGCAGTTTGGGAGGCACAGATACGCAGTATTTT. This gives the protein CASSLGGTDTQYF.

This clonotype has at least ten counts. The chain's CDR3 is CASSKEGGVRGQSNEKLFF. For the CDR3, the DNA is TGTGCCAGCAGCAAAGAGGGGGGGGTCAGAGGACAAAGTAATGAAAAACTGTTTTTT. The chain carries TRBV21-1 and TRBJ1-4; the table calls TRBD1, which could not be checked here. TRBV21-1 counts as a pseudogene. This CDR3 spans 19 amino acids.

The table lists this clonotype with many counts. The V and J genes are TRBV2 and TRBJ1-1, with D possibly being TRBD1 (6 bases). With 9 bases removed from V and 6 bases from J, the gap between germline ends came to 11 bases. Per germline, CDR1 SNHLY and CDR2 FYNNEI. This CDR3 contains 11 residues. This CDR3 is CARYRQAEAFF. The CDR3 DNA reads TGTGCCAGATACCGACAGGCTGAAGCTTTCTTT. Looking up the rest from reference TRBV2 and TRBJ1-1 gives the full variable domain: EPEVTQTPSHQVTQMGQEVILRCVPISNHLYFYWYRQILGQKVEFLVSFYNNEISEKSEIFDDQFSVERPDGSNFTLKIRSTKLEDSAMYFCARYRQAEAFFGQGTRLTVV.

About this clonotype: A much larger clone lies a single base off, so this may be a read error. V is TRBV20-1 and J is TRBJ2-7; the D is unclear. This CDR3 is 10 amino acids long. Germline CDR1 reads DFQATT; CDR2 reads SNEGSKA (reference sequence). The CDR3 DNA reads TGCAGAGCTACCTACTACGAGCAGTACTTC. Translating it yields CRATYYEQYF.

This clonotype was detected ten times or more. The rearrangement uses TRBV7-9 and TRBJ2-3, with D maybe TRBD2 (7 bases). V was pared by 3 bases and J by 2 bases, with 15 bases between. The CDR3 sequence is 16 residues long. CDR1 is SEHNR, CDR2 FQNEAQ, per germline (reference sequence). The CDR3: CASSFSGGRPTDTQYF. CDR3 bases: TGTGCCAGCAGCTTCTCCGGGGGGCGCCCCACAGATACGCAGTATTTT.

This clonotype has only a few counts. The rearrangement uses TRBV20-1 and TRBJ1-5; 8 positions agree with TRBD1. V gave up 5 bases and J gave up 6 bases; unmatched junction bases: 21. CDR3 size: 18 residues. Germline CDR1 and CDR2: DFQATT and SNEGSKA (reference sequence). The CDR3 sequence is CSALVSSGTGPPGQPQHF. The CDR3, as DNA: TGCAGTGCTTTGGTATCGTCCGGGACAGGCCCCCCGGGTCAGCCCCAGCATTTT.

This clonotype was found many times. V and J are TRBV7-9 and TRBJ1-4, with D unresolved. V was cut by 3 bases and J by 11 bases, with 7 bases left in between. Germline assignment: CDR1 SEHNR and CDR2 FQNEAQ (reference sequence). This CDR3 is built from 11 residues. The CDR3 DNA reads TGTGCCAGCAGCTTCATGGAGAAACTGTTTTTT. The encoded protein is CASSFMEKLFF.

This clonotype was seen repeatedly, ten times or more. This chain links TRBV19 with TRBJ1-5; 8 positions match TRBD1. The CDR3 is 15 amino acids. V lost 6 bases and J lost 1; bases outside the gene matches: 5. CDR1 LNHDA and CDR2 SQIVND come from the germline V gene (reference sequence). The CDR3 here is CASSSGGVSNQPQHF. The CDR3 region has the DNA TGTGCCAGTAGCTCAGGGGGCGTAAGCAATCAGCCCCAGCATTTT.

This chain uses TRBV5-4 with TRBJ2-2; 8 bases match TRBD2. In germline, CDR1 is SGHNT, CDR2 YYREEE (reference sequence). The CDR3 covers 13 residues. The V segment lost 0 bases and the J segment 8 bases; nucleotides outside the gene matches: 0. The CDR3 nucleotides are TGTGCCAGCAGCTTGGAGCGGGGGGGGGAGCTGTTTTTT. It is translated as CASSLERGGELFF. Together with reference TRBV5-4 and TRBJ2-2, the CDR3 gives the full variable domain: ETGVTQSPTHLIKTRGQQVTLRCSSQSGHNTVSWYQQALGQGPQFIFQYYREEENGRGNFPPRFSGLQFPNYSSELNVNALELDDSALYLCASSLERGGELFFGEGSRLTVL.

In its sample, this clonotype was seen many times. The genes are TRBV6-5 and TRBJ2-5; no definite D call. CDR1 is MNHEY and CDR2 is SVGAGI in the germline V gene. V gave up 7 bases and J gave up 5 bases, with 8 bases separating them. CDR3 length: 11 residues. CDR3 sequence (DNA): TGTGCCAGCAATTGGCTGGAGACCCAGTACTTC. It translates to CASNWLETQYF.

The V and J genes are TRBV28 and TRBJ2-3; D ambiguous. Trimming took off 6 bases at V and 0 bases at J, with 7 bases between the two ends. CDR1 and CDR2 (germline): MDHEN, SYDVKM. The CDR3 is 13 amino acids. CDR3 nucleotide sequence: TGTGCCAGCAGCCCCTGGAGCACAGATACGCAGTATTTT. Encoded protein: CASSPWSTDTQYF.

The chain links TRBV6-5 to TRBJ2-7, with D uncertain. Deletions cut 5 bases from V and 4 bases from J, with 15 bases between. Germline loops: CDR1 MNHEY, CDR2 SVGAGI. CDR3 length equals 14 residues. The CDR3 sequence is CASSDPPARYEQYF. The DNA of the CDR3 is TGTGCCAGCAGTGACCCCCCGGCCCGTTACGAGCAGTACTTC.

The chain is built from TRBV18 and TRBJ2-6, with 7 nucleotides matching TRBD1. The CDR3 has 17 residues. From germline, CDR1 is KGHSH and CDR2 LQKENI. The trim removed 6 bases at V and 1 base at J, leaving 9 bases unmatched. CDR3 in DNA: TGTGCCAGCTCTCCTCCGGGACAGTCGTCTGGGGCCAACGTCCTGACTTTC. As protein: CASSPPGQSSGANVLTF.

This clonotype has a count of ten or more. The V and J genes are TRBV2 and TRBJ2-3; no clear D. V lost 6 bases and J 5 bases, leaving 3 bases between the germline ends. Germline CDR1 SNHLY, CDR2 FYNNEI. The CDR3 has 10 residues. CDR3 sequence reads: CASRGDTQYF. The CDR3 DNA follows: TGTGCCAGCAGAGGAGATACGCAGTATTTT.

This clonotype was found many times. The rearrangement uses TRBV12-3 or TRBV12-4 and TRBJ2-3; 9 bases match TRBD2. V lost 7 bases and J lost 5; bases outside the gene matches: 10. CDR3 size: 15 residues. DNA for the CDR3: TGTGCCAGCACCCTGAGGCGGGGGGGTATAGATACGCAGTATTTT. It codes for CASTLRRGGIDTQYF.